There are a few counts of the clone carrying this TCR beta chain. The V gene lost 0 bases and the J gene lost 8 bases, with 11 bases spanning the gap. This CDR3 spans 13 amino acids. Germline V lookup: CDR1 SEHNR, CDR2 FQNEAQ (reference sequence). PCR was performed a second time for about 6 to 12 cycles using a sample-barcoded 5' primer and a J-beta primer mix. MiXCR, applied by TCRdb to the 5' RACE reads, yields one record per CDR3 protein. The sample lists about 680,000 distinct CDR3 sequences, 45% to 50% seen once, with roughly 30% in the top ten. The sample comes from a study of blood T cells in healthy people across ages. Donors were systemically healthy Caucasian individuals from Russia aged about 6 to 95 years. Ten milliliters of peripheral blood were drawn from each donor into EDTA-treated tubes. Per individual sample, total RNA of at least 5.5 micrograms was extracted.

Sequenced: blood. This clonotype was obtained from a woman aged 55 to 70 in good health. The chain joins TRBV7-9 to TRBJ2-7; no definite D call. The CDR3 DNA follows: TGTGCCAGCAGCTTAGCGATAAAGGAGAAGCAGTACTTC. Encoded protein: CASSLAIKEKQYF.